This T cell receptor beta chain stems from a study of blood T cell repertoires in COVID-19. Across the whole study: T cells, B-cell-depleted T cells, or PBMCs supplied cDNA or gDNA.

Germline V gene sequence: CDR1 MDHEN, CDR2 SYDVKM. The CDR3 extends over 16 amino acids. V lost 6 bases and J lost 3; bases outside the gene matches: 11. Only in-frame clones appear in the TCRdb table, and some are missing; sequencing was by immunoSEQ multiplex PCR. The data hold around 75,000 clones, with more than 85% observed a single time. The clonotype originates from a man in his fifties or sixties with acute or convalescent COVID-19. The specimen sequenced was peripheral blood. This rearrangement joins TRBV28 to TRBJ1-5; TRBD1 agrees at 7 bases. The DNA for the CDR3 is TGTGCCAGCAGCCCCTCTCAGGGGGGCGTCAATCAGCCCCAGCATTTT. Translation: CASSPSQGGVNQPQHF.